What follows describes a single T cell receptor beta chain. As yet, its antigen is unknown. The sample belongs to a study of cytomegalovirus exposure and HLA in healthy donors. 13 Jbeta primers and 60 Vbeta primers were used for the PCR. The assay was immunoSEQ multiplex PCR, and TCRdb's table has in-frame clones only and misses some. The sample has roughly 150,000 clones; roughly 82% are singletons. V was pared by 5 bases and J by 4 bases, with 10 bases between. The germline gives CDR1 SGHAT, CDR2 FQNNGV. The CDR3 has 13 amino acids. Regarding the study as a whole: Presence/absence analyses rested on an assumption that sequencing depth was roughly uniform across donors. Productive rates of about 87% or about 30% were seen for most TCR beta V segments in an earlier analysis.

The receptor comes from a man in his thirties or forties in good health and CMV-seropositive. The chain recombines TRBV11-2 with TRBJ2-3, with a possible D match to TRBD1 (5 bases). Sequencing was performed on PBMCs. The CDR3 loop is CASSRLTADTQYF. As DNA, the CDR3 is TGTGCCAGCAGCCGACTGACAGCAGATACGCAGTATTTT.